This T cell receptor beta chain was captured by sequencing in a study of T cells expressing NK-cell markers. The CDR3 contains 12 residues. In germline, CDR1 is SQVTM, CDR2 ANQGSEA. TCRdb re-called the 5' RACE reads and gives one entry per CDR3 protein, without DNA. The sample holds 140,000 to 150,000 distinct CDR3 sequences. The sequencing sample was made of blood T cells: a sorted CD56 or NKG2C T cell subset, CD4+ or CD8+ T cells, or bulk PBMC T cells (not recorded which). The sequence was obtained from a man aged 18 to 29 in good health. The V call is TRBV29-1, the J call TRBJ1-1. CDR3 loop: CSVALGNGEAFF. The complete variable domain, with remaining parts taken from reference TRBV29-1 and TRBJ1-1, reads SAVISQKPSRDICQRGTSLTIQCQVDSQVTMMFWYRQQPGQSLTLIATANQGSEATYESGFVIDKFPISRPNLTFSTLTVSNMSPEDSSIYLCSVALGNGEAFFGQGTRLTVV.